The 18 T cell receptor beta chains below were found in one sample sequenced in a study of CD8+ T cells in alopecia areata. Sequencing used cDNA as its template, made by extracting RNA and reverse transcribing it. This table comes from immunoSEQ multiplex PCR, and its TCRdb copy is limited to in-frame clones, with some not included. The sample lists under 250,000 clones; around 62% were seen once. Source: CD4+ T cells sorted from blood, taken at week 0. All receptors derive from a human donor with alopecia areata.

In its sample, this clone was seen a few times. The chain uses TRBV18 and TRBJ1-1; D ambiguous. Germline V gene data show CDR1 as KGHSH and CDR2 as LQKENI. The V end was cut by 5 bases, the J end by 2 bases, with 15 bases between. The CDR3 has 15 amino acids. CDR3 residues: CASSGRADSNTEAFF. CDR3 coding DNA: TGTGCCAGCTCAGGGCGGGCGGACTCAAACACTGAAGCTTTCTTT.

The chain joins TRBV5-4 to TRBJ1-2; unclear D gene. The CDR3 is made up of 14 amino acids. Germline CDR1 is SGHNT and CDR2 is YYREEE (reference sequence). Trimming took 0 bases from V and 3 from J, leaving 9 bases between them. This CDR3 is CASSLVTDYYGYTF. The CDR3, as DNA: TGTGCCAGCAGCTTGGTTACAGATTACTATGGCTACACCTTC.

The chain combines TRBV27 with TRBJ1-2; D remains ambiguous. This CDR3 is 14 amino acids long. Germline CDR1 is MNHEY and CDR2 is SMNVEV (reference sequence). V was clipped by 5 bases and J by 4 bases, with 14 bases between them. CDR3: CASSPRMFGYGYTF. The CDR3 region has the DNA TGTGCCAGCAGTCCAAGGATGTTCGGCTATGGCTACACCTTC.

The chain combines TRBV10-3 with TRBJ2-5, with 10 bases fitting TRBD1. The germline gives CDR1 ENHRY, CDR2 SYGVKD. The V segment lost 9 bases and the J segment 3 bases; nucleotides outside the gene matches: 4. The CDR3 contains 13 residues. The CDR3 nucleotides are TGTGCCATGAAAGGGACAGGGGAAGAGACCCAGTACTTC. Residues: CAMKGTGEETQYF.

This clone was found once. The chain links TRBV4-1 to TRBJ2-1; 11 positions match TRBD2. Trimming at V came to 3 bases and at J to 6 bases, leaving 16 bases not matched to a gene. The length of the CDR3 is 19 residues. Germline lookup yields CDR1 MGHRA and CDR2 YSYEKL. CDR3 coding DNA: TGCGCCAGCAGCCAGGGCCTAGCGGGAGGCCGGCGGGGATTCAATGAGCAGTTCTTC. Its translation is CASSQGLAGGRRGFNEQFF.

This sequence joins TRBV4-1 and TRBJ2-3, with D tentatively TRBD2 (5 bases). CDR1 MGHRA and CDR2 YSYEKL come from the germline V gene. The CDR3 is made up of 14 amino acids. V lost 2 bases and J 7 bases, leaving 13 bases between the germline ends. Written as DNA, the CDR3 is TGCGCCAGCAGCCAACCCCCCTCGGGGTATACGCAGTATTTT. Amino acids: CASSQPPSGYTQYF.

The chain is built from TRBV15 and TRBJ1-2; tentative D call: TRBD1 (5 bases). V lost 0 bases and J 3 bases, leaving 11 bases between the germline ends. Germline V CDR1 and CDR2: LNHNV, YYDKDF (reference sequence). The CDR3 length is 15 residues. The CDR3 is CATSRDGQGYYGYTF. CDR3 DNA sequence: TGTGCCACCAGCAGAGATGGGCAGGGCTACTATGGCTACACCTTC.

This clone was recorded at least ten times. This chain links TRBV5-8 with TRBJ1-3, with D possibly matching TRBD1 (6 bases). Germline CDR1 is SGHTS and CDR2 is YDEGEE. This CDR3 is 16 amino acids long. V lost 4 bases, J lost 2 bases, and 16 bases lay in between. CDR3 DNA: TGTGCCAGCAGCCCCGGACAGAGGACGGCTGGAAACACCATATATTTT. Protein sequence: CASSPGQRTAGNTIYF.

This clone was seen only a few times. The V call is TRBV29-1, the J call TRBJ2-2, with D maybe TRBD1 (5 bases). The CDR3 extends over 12 amino acids. The germline CDR1 and CDR2 sequences are SQVTM and ANQGSEA. The ends were cut back, 3 bases at V and 9 bases at J, with 11 bases in the middle. CDR3 bases: TGCAGCGTTGACCAGGGTTCCAGGGAGCTGTTTTTT. This codes for CSVDQGSRELFF.

V gene TRBV5-1 combines with J gene TRBJ2-6, with TRBD1 identical over 7 bases. V shed 2 bases and J 2 bases; nucleotides not matched to a gene: 1. Germline CDR1 SGHRS, CDR2 YFSETQ. This CDR3 has 15 residues. CDR3 protein: CASSFTGAGANVLTF. The CDR3 DNA sequence: TGCGCCAGCAGCTTCACAGGGGCTGGGGCCAACGTCCTGACTTTC.

The V gene is TRBV27, the J gene TRBJ1-2; TRBD1 matches at 8 bases. In germline, CDR1 is MNHEY, CDR2 SMNVEV (reference sequence). With 6 bases clipped from V and 4 bases from J, the junction kept 7 bases outside the gene matches. The CDR3 runs to 14 residues. CDR3 residues: CASSLDRGAYGYTF. The CDR3 DNA follows: TGTGCCAGCAGCCTTGACAGGGGAGCCTATGGCTACACCTTC.

This clone was seen a few times. The rearrangement joins TRBV4-1 to TRBJ2-4, with 9 bases fitting TRBD1. The length of the CDR3 is 17 residues. Unmatched junction bases numbered 6, after V lost 3 bases and J lost 0 bases. The V gene's germline CDR1 is MGHRA and CDR2 YSYEKL. CDR3 DNA sequence: TGCGCCAGCAGCCAGCCTACAGGGGGCTCAGCCAAAAACATTCAGTACTTC. It codes for CASSQPTGGSAKNIQYF.

This clone was found a few times. The gene calls are TRBV5-1 and TRBJ2-6; maybe TRBD2 (5 bases). CDR1 is SGHRS, CDR2 YFSETQ, per germline. Trimming removed 4 bases from V and 1 base from J, with 6 bases in between. The CDR3 spans 14 residues. The DNA of the CDR3 is TGCGCCAGCAGCGGCGGGTCTGGGGCCAACGTCCTGACTTTC. It is translated as CASSGGSGANVLTF.

The chain has TRBV5-1 and TRBJ2-7; D ambiguous. Germline CDR1 is SGHRS and CDR2 is YFSETQ. V was shortened by 7 bases and J by 3 bases, with 14 bases between the two germline ends. The CDR3 has 13 amino acids. The CDR3 region is CASRESDYYEQYF. CDR3 DNA sequence: TGCGCCAGCCGTGAGAGTGATTACTACGAGCAGTACTTC.

This clone has a handful of counts. The chain recombines TRBV4-1 with TRBJ2-3, with D possibly matching TRBD1 (6 bases). The germline V gene encodes CDR1 MGHRA and CDR2 YSYEKL. The V end was cut by 6 bases, the J end by 3 bases, with 10 bases between. This CDR3 spans 13 amino acids. CDR3 in amino acids: CASRQQGTDTQYF. The CDR3 DNA reads TGCGCCAGCAGACAACAGGGAACAGATACGCAGTATTTT.

This clone appeared once. The V call is TRBV27, the J call TRBJ1-2; a weak D match, TRBD1 (6 bases). This CDR3 is 17 amino acids long. V was pared by 5 bases and J by 5 bases, with 24 bases between. CDR1 and CDR2 (germline): MNHEY, SMNVEV (reference sequence). CDR3 loop: CASSLVGGVGARYGYTF. CDR3 nucleotide sequence: TGTGCCAGCAGTCTGGTTGGGGGAGTGGGGGCTCGTTATGGCTACACCTTC.

J is TRBJ2-7 and V is TRBV5-1; 7 bases fit TRBD1. Losses at the gene ends were 0 bases for V and 1 base for J; bases not matched to a gene: 4. Germline CDR1 SGHRS, CDR2 YFSETQ. This CDR3 has 15 residues. CDR3 coding DNA: TGCGCCAGCAGCTTGGTCACAGGGGCATCCTACGAGCAGTACTTC. The encoded protein is CASSLVTGASYEQYF.

The genes are TRBV18 and TRBJ2-1; D remains ambiguous. There are 17 residues in the CDR3. Germline CDR1 is KGHSH and CDR2 is LQKENI. V lost 0 bases, J lost 1 base, and 13 bases lay in between. The CDR3 coding sequence is TGTGCCAGCTCACCACCGCAAGGGTTGGGATCCTACAATGAGCAGTTCTTC. Protein product: CASSPPQGLGSYNEQFF.